The present entry profiles one TCR beta chain with its context. Repertoires were generated with immunoSEQ multiplex PCR, while TCRdb's copy carries only in-frame clones and drops some. The sample records about 29,000 clones, more than 80% being singletons. These data belong to a study of T cells in pancreatic ductal adenocarcinoma. Unmatched junction bases numbered 5, after V lost 8 bases and J lost 0 bases. CDR3 size: 15 residues. CDR1 MRHNA and CDR2 SNTAGT come from the germline V gene. Selected pancreatic ductal adenocarcinoma patients had undergone surgery without neoadjuvant therapy. The sequencing sample was made of PBMCs. The genes are TRBV6-4 and TRBJ1-3, with TRBD1 identical over 9 bases. This TCR was sampled from a human donor with pancreatic ductal adenocarcinoma. DNA of the CDR3: TGTGCCAGCCGTGGGGACAGGGACTCTGGAAACACCATATATTTT. It specifies CASRGDRDSGNTIYF.